This T cell receptor (beta chain) was identified in a study of T cells expressing NK-cell markers (dated by TCRdb to the early 2020s). With respect to the entire study: Three sorted T-cell subsets (CD3+CD56+NKG2C+, CD3+CD56+NKG2C- and CD3+CD56-NKG2C+) from several donors had their TCR beta-chain repertoires profiled. Seven of the eight sequenced donors were HCMV-seropositive and one was HCMV-seronegative. The study sequenced eight donors, all healthy volunteers chosen at random: three men and five women. Illumina HiSeq 2000/2500, MiSeq or NextSeq was used to sequence libraries as 2 x 150 bp reads. The research as a whole found: For over five donors, the dominant CD3+CD56+NKG2C+ clonotypes were among the top 10 CD8+ clonotypes and accounted for 1.0-7.0% of CD8+ T cells. Those dominant clonotypes were again the most abundant among CD3+CD56-NKG2C+ cells in a few donors, at about 28.3-65%. It remained unclear whether the expanded NKG2C-expressing T cell clones were specific for HCMV antigens.

The germline V gene (reference sequence) gives CDR1 as DFQATT and CDR2 as SNEGSKA. Including cysteine and phenylalanine, the CDR3 has 15 amino acids. There is no recorded DNA. For sequencing, an Illumina HiSeq 2000 was employed. TCR beta cDNA libraries were made by 5'RACE template switching that added a universal primer site and unique molecular identifiers. Priming for cDNA synthesis came from the TCR beta constant segment, and two successive PCR amplification steps followed. From the authors' description of their analysis: MIGEC was used to demultiplex reads and group the reads by UMI, and MiTCR was used to assemble and quantify clonotypes. To exclude erroneous sequences, any TCR cDNA sequence not supported by at least two reads was discarded. The tcR package was used for downstream repertoire analysis, and clonotypes were matched across fractions by CDR3 nucleotide sequence plus V segment. VDJmatch was used to annotate antigen specificity against VDJdb, with one amino acid substitution in CDR3 permitted. Each CDR3 protein sequence appears as one entry after TCRdb reprocessed the reads, and no DNA is included. The V and J calls and clone size are TCRdb's, not the authors'. The sample table includes some 390,000 distinct CDR3 sequences. The top ten constitute approximately 11% of the sample.

To determine HCMV serostatus, a commercial ELISA kit was used to detect HCMV-specific IgG in serum. Ficoll density gradient centrifugation was used to isolate peripheral blood mononuclear cells from blood. Regarding this clonotype: The target of this receptor is not known.

Sequencing was performed on blood T cells: a sorted CD56 or NKG2C T cell subset, CD4+ or CD8+ T cells, or bulk PBMC T cells (not recorded which). Recombination joined TRBV20-1 with TRBJ1-2; the TRBD1 assignment by TCRdb is unverifiable without DNA. The TCR originated in a woman between 50 and 59 years old in good health. Donor details come from another sample of the same person, matched by shared clones. The CDR3 region: CSAHTTVQGNYGYTF.